This TCR beta chain emerged from a study of T cell changes during pregnancy in multiple sclerosis. The table came from immunoSEQ multiplex PCR; TCRdb's copy has only in-frame clones and leaves some out. Of roughly 90,000 clones in the sample, approximately 89% were seen once. The germline V gene has CDR1 SGHRS and CDR2 YFSETQ. V shed 4 bases and J 4 bases; nucleotides not matched to a gene: 2. The CDR3 spans 13 residues. V and J are TRBV5-1 and TRBJ1-5; 7 bases agree with TRBD1. This receptor was identified in a female donor in good health, enrolled as a control in a pregnancy study. Sequenced here: peripheral blood, sampled in the first trimester of pregnancy. The CDR3 coding sequence is TGCGCCAGCAGCCCGGACAGGAATCAGCCCCAGCATTTT. Translated, it gives CASSPDRNQPQHF.